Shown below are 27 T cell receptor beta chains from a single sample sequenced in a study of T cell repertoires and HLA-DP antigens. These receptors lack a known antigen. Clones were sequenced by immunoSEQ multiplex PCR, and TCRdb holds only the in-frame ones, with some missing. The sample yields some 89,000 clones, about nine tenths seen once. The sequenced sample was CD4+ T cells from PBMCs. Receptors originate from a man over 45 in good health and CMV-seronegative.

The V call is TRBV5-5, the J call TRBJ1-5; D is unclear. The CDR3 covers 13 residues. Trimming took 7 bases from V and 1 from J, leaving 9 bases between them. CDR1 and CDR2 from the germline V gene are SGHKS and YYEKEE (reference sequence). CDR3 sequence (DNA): TGTGCCAGCGGGGAGTTCAGCAATCAGCCCCAGCATTTT. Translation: CASGEFSNQPQHF.

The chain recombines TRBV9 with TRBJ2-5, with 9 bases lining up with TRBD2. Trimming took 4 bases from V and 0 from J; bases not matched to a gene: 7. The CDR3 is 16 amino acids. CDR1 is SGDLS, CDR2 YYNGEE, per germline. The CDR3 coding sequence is TGTGCCAGCAGCAACGGGACTAGCAGATACCAAGAGACCCAGTACTTC. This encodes CASSNGTSRYQETQYF.

The CDR3 coding sequence is TGTGCCAGCAGCTTGGCCCTGACTTTGGGCACTGAAGCTTTCTTT. Its translation is CASSLALTLGTEAFF. The genes are TRBV5-8 and TRBJ1-1, with D hard to call. V was pared by 0 bases and J by 4 bases, with 13 bases between. The CDR3 spans 15 residues. Germline values: CDR1 SGHTS, CDR2 YDEGEE.

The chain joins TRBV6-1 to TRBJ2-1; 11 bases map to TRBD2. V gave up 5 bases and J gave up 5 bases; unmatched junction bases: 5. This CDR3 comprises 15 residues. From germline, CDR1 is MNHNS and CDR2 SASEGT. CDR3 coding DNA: TGTGCCAGCAGTCCGACTAGCGGGAACCACAATGAGCAGTTCTTC. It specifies CASSPTSGNHNEQFF.

The CDR3 spells CASSVDEGMNTEAFF. CDR3 coding DNA: TGTGCCAGCAGCGTAGACGAGGGGATGAACACTGAAGCTTTCTTT. The rearrangement joins TRBV9 to TRBJ1-1; D is perhaps TRBD1 (5 bases). The CDR3 spans 15 residues. CDR1 is SGDLS, CDR2 YYNGEE, per germline. With 0 bases removed from V and 0 bases from J, the gap between germline ends came to 9 bases.

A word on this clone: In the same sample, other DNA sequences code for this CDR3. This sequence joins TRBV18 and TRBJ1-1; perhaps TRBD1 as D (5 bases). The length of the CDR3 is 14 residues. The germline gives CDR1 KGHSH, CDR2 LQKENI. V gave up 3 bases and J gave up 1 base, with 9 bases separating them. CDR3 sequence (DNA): TGTGCCAGCTCACCTGGGACGGGGAACACTGAAGCTTTCTTT. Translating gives CASSPGTGNTEAFF.

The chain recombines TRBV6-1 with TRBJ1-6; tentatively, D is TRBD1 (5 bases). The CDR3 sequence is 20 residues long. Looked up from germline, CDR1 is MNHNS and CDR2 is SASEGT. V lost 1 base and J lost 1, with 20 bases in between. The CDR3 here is CASSEVVDMGFGSYNSPLHF. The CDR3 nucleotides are TGTGCCAGCAGTGAAGTGGTGGACATGGGGTTCGGTTCCTATAATTCACCCCTCCACTTT.

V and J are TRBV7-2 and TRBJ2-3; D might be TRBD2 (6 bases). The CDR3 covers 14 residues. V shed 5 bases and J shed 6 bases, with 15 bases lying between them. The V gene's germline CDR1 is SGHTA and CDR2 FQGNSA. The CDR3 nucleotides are TGTGCCAGCAGCCCCCGGGACTTCATCGATACGCAGTATTTT. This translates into CASSPRDFIDTQYF. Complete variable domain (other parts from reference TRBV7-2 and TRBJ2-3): GAGVSQSPSNKVTEKGKDVELRCDPISGHTALYWYRQSLGQGLEFLIYFQGNSAPDKSGLPSDRFSAERTGGSVSTLTIQRTQQEDSAVYLCASSPRDFIDTQYFGPGTRLTVL.

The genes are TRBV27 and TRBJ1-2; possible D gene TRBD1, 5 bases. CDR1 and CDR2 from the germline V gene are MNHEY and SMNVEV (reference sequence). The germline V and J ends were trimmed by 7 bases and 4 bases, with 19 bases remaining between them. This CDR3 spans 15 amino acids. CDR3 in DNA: TGTGCCAGCACCAGGCGCGGGGGAGGGAGCTATGGCTACACCTTC. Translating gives CASTRRGGGSYGYTF.

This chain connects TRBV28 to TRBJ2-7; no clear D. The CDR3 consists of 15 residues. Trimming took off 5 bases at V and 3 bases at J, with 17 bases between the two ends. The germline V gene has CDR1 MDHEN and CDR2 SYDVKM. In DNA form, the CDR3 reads TGTGCCAGCAGTACACCTAAGCGACGGGTCTACGAGCAGTACTTC. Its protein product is CASSTPKRRVYEQYF.

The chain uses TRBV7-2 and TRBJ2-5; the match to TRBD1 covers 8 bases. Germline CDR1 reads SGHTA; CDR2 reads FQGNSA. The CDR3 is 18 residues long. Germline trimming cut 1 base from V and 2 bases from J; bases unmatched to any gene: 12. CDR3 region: CASSLGTGMVGAQETQYF. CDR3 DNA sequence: TGTGCCAGCAGCTTAGGGACAGGGATGGTGGGAGCACAAGAGACCCAGTACTTC.

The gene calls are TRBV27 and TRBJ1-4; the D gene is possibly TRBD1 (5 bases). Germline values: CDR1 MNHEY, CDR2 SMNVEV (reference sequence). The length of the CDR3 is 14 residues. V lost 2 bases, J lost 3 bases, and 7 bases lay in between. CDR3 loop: CASSLRGSNEKLFF. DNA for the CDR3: TGTGCCAGCAGTTTAAGGGGTTCTAATGAAAAACTGTTTTTT.

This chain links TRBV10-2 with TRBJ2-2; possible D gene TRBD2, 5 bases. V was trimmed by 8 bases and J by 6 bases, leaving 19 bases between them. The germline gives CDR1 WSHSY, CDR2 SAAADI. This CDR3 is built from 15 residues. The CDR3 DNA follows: TGCGCCAGCGTGGACCGAATAGCGTACGCCGGGGAGCTGTTTTTT. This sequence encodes CASVDRIAYAGELFF.

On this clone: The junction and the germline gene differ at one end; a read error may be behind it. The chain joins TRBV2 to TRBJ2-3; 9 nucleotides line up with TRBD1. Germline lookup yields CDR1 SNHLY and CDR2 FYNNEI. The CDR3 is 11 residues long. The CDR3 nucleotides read TGTGCCAGCAGTGGCCGGGACAGGGAGGGATTT. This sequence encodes CASSGRDREGF.

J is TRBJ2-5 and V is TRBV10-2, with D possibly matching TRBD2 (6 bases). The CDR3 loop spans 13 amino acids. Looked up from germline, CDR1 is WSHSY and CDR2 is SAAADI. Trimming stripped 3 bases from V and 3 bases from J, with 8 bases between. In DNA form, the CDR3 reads TGCGCCAGCAGTGATTGGGGGGAAGAGACCCAGTACTTC. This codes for CASSDWGEETQYF.

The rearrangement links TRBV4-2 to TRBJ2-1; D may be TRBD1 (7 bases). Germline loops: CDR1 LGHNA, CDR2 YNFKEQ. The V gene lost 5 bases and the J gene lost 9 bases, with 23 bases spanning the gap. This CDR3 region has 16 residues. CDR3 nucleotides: TGTGCCAGCAGCTCAGGGGGGACCCAGAACCGGGGTGAGCAGTTCTTC. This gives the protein CASSSGGTQNRGEQFF.

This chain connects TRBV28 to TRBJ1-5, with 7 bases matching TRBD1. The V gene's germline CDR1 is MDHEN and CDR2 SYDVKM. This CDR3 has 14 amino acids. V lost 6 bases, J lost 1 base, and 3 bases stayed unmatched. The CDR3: CASSPTGSNQPQHF. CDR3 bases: TGTGCCAGCAGCCCGACAGGGAGCAATCAGCCCCAGCATTTT. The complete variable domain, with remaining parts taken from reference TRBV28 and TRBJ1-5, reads DVKVTQSSRYLVKRTGEKVFLECVQDMDHENMFWYRQDPGLGLRLIYFSYDVKMKEKGDIPEGYSVSREKKERFSLILESASTNQTSMYLCASSPTGSNQPQHFGDGTRLSIL.

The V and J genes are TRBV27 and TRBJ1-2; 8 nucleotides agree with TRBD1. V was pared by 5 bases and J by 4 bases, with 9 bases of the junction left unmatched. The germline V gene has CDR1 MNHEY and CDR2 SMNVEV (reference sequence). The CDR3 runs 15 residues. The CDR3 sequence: CASSLLAGGSYGYTF. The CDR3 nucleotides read TGTGCCAGCAGTCTCCTGGCAGGGGGCTCCTATGGCTACACCTTC.

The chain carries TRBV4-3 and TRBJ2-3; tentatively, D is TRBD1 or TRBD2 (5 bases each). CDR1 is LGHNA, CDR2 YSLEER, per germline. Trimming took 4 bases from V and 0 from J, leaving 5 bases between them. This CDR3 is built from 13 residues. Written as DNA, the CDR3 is TGCGCCAGCAGCCGGGACAGCACAGATACGCAGTATTTT. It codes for CASSRDSTDTQYF.

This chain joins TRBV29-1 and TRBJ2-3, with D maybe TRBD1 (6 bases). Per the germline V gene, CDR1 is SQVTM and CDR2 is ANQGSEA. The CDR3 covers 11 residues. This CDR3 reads CSVQGFDTQYF. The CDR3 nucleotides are TGCAGTGTACAGGGTTTTGATACGCAGTATTTT.

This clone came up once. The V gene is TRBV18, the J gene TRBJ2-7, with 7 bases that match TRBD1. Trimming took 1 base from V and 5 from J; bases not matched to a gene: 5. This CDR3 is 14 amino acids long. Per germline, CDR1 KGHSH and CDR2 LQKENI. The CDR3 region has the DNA TGTGCCAGCTCACCACAGGGGGCGAGGGACGAGCAGTACTTC. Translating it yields CASSPQGARDEQYF. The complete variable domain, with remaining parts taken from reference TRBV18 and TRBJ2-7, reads NAGVMQNPRHLVRRRGQEARLRCSPMKGHSHVYWYRQLPEEGLKFMVYLQKENIIDESGMPKERFSAEFPKEGPSILRIQQVVRGDSAAYFCASSPQGARDEQYFGPGTRLTVT.

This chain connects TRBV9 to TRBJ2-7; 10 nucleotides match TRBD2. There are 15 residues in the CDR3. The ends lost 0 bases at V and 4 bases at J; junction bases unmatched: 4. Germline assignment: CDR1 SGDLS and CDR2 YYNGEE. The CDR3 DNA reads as TGTGCCAGCAGCGTAGGCGCTAGCGGGAGATACGAGCAGTACTTC. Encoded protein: CASSVGASGRYEQYF.

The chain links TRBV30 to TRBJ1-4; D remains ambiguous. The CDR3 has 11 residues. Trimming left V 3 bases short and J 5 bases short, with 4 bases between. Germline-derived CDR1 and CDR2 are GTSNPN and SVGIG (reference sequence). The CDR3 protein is CAWSPNEKLFF. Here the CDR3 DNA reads TGTGCCTGGAGCCCCAATGAAAAACTGTTTTTT.

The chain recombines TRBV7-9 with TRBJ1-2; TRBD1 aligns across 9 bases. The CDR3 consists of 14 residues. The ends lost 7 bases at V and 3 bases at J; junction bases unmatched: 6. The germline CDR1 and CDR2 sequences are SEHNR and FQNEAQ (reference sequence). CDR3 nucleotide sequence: TGTGCCAGCACAAACAGGGGGCAGGACTATGGCTACACCTTC. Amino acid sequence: CASTNRGQDYGYTF.

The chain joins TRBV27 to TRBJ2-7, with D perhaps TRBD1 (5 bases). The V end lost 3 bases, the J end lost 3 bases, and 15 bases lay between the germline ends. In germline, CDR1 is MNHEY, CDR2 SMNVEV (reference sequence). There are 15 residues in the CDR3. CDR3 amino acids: CASSFKGYKGYEQYF. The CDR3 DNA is TGTGCCAGCAGTTTCAAGGGGTACAAAGGCTACGAGCAGTACTTC.

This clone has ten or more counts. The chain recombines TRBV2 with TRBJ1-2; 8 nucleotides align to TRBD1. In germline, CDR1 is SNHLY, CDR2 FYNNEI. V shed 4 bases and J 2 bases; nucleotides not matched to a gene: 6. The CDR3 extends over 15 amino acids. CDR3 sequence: CASSGVTGANYGYTF. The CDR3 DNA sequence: TGTGCCAGCAGTGGAGTGACAGGGGCCAACTATGGCTACACCTTC.

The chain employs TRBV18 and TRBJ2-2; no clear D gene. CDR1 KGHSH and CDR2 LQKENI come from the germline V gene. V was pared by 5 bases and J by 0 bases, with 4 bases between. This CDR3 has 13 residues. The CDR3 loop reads CASSRTNTGELFF. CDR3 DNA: TGTGCCAGCTCAAGAACGAACACCGGGGAGCTGTTTTTT.